The next 25 T cell receptor beta chains were all read from a single sample in a study of CD8 T cells in ankylosing spondylitis. TCRdb re-called the 5' RACE reads with MiXCR, one entry per CDR3 protein. This table has about 140,000 distinct CDR3 sequences, about 32% appearing once. Sequenced input: synovial fluid, either unsorted or a sorted T cell fraction (not recorded which). These receptor sequences come from a male donor with ankylosing spondylitis.

J is TRBJ2-3 and V is TRBV2; no definite D call. The CDR3 is 12 residues long. The germline V and J ends were trimmed by 7 bases and 2 bases, with 7 bases remaining between them. CDR1 SNHLY and CDR2 FYNNEI come from the germline V gene. CDR3 protein: CASTAVTDTQYF. The CDR3, as DNA: TGTGCCAGCACTGCGGTCACAGATACGCAGTATTTT.

This clonotype has only a few counts. The rearrangement joins TRBV10-3 to TRBJ2-7; D gene unclear. From germline, CDR1 is ENHRY and CDR2 SYGVKD. Trimming left V 3 bases short and J 9 bases short, with 12 bases between. The CDR3 is made up of 12 amino acids. Here the CDR3 reads CAISEGGDGQYF. CDR3 DNA sequence: TGTGCCATCAGTGAAGGCGGTGACGGGCAGTACTTC.

This clonotype has only one observation. The V gene is TRBV5-1, the J gene TRBJ1-6; 7 bases match TRBD1. Per germline, CDR1 SGHRS and CDR2 YFSETQ. Germline trimming cut 5 bases from V and 10 bases from J; bases unmatched to any gene: 9. The CDR3 is 14 amino acids. DNA of the CDR3: TGCGCCAGCAGTCTCGACAGGGTCGGATCACCCCTCCACTTT. It encodes CASSLDRVGSPLHF.

This chain uses TRBV6-1 with TRBJ1-5; D perhaps matches TRBD1 (5 bases). Trimming shortened V by 4 bases and J by 4 bases, and 14 bases separated the two germline ends. Germline loops: CDR1 MNHNS, CDR2 SASEGT. The CDR3 has 15 residues. DNA for the CDR3: TGTGCCAGCAGTGCGACCCGGGGGTTGAATCAGCCCCAGCATTTT. It codes for CASSATRGLNQPQHF.

This clonotype was counted only a few times. The V gene is TRBV18, the J gene TRBJ1-1; D is possibly TRBD1 (5 bases). Germline CDR1 KGHSH, CDR2 LQKENI. This CDR3 is 11 amino acids long. Trimming stripped 3 bases from V and 11 bases from J, with 10 bases between. In nucleotides, the CDR3 is TGTGCCAGCTCACCGGACAAGGCCGCTTTCTTT. Translated: CASSPDKAAFF.

This clonotype has more than one count but fewer than ten. This rearrangement joins TRBV11-2 to TRBJ1-4; 10 nucleotides agree with TRBD1. There are 18 residues in the CDR3. Looked up from germline, CDR1 is SGHAT and CDR2 is FQNNGV. J was trimmed by 1 base and V by 6 bases; bases with no gene match: 11. The CDR3 DNA is TGTGCCAGCAGACCGGGACAGGGGTTTTTAGGAACTAATGAAAAACTGTTTTTT. It is translated as CASRPGQGFLGTNEKLFF. The full variable domain, completed using reference TRBV11-2 and TRBJ1-4, is EAGVAQSPRYKIIEKRQSVAFWCNPISGHATLYWYQQILGQGPKLLIQFQNNGVVDDSQLPKDRFSAERLKGVDSTLKIQPAKLEDSAVYLCASRPGQGFLGTNEKLFFGSGTQLSVL.

Ten or more counts support this clonotype. The chain combines TRBV18 with TRBJ2-7; 8 positions agree with TRBD1. The CDR3 runs 13 residues. Germline CDR1 reads KGHSH; CDR2 reads LQKENI. J lost 4 bases, V lost 2 bases, and 1 base had no gene match. In DNA, the CDR3 is TGTGCCAGCTCACCAAACAGGGGGTACGAGCAGTACTTC. Translating gives CASSPNRGYEQYF.

The chain combines TRBV12-3 or TRBV12-4 with TRBJ1-2, with 7 bases identical to TRBD1. V gave up 6 bases and J gave up 5 bases; unmatched junction bases: 9. The CDR3 is 14 residues long. CDR3 sequence (DNA): TGTGCCAGCAGCCCCCAGGACAGGCTTTATGGCTACACCTTC. Residues: CASSPQDRLYGYTF.

The table lists this clonotype with a few counts. The rearrangement joins TRBV20-1 to TRBJ1-2, with D unresolved. This CDR3 has 14 residues. The ends were cut back, 0 bases at V and 5 bases at J, with 13 bases in the middle. CDR1 and CDR2 from the germline V gene are DFQATT and SNEGSKA (reference sequence). The CDR3 region is CSAREPGTGYGYTF. For the CDR3, the DNA is TGCAGTGCTAGAGAACCCGGAACGGGGTATGGCTACACCTTC.

This chain joins TRBV18 and TRBJ2-2; D is unclear. Germline V gene lookup returns CDR1 KGHSH and CDR2 LQKENI. The CDR3 consists of 15 residues. V was trimmed by 3 bases and J by 2 bases, leaving 10 bases between them. DNA for the CDR3: TGTGCCAGCTCACCGGCACAGAGTAACACCGGGGAGCTGTTTTTT. Translating gives CASSPAQSNTGELFF.

This clonotype was counted at least ten times. The chain couples TRBV6-5 to TRBJ1-1; D call uncertain. V lost 2 bases, J lost 0 bases, and 7 bases lay in between. The CDR3 spans 14 residues. In germline, CDR1 is MNHEY, CDR2 SVGAGI. CDR3 sequence reads: CASSYRTVNTEAFF. The CDR3 DNA is TGTGCCAGCAGTTACCGTACAGTGAACACTGAAGCTTTCTTT.

V is TRBV20-1 and J is TRBJ1-2, with unresolved D. The CDR3 loop spans 14 amino acids. Germline assignment: CDR1 DFQATT and CDR2 SNEGSKA (reference sequence). Between the trimmed V and J ends, which lost 0 bases and 8 bases, there was a span of 16 bases. CDR3 amino acids: CSARDADGRRGYTF. CDR3 coding DNA: TGCAGTGCTAGAGATGCGGACGGGCGGCGGGGCTACACCTTC.

This clonotype appeared a few times. The rearrangement uses TRBV29-1 and TRBJ2-1; TRBD1 might be the D (5 bases). This CDR3 has 16 residues. Deletions cut 4 bases from V and 5 bases from J, with 21 bases between. Germline CDR1 is SQVTM and CDR2 is ANQGSEA. DNA of the CDR3: TGCAGCGTTGGTTCCCTCTACTCCACAGGAGACAATGAGCAGTTCTTC. Protein product: CSVGSLYSTGDNEQFF.

This clonotype has at least ten counts. The rearrangement joins TRBV20-1 to TRBJ1-4; D gene uncertain. This CDR3 contains 16 residues. The V and J ends lost 6 bases and 0 bases respectively, with 17 bases between them. From germline, CDR1 is DFQATT and CDR2 SNEGSKA (reference sequence). This CDR3 reads CSAQKGLGSTNEKLFF. The CDR3 DNA follows: TGCAGTGCCCAAAAGGGTCTCGGCTCAACTAATGAAAAACTGTTTTTT.

DNA of the CDR3: TGCAGTGCTAGATGGGACACTGAAGCTTTCTTT. The encoded protein is CSARWDTEAFF. This chain uses TRBV20-1 with TRBJ1-1; no clear D gene. CDR1 is DFQATT and CDR2 is SNEGSKA in the germline V gene (reference sequence). The CDR3 length is 11 residues. V was shortened by 2 bases and J by 3 bases, with 4 bases between the two germline ends.

This clonotype was detected only a few times. An end of the junction does not agree with germline; a read error may underlie this. This sequence joins TRBV3-1 and TRBJ2-7; TRBD1 aligns across 9 bases. The CDR3 has 18 residues. The germline gives CDR1 LGHDT, CDR2 YNNKEL (reference sequence). The CDR3 here is CASTQKGLTGTGFHEQYF. CDR3 DNA sequence: TGTGCCAGCACCCAAAAGGGGCTAACCGGGACAGGGTTCCACGAGCAGTACTTC.

The chain has TRBV7-8 and TRBJ2-2, with D unresolved. V shed 2 bases and J shed 0 bases, with 10 bases lying between them. CDR3 length: 16 amino acids. Germline V gene sequence: CDR1 SGHVS, CDR2 FQNEAQ. CDR3 in DNA: TGTGCCAGCAGCTTACTCAGTTTAGCGAACACCGGGGAGCTGTTTTTT. Protein product: CASSLLSLANTGELFF.

This clonotype has more than one count but fewer than ten. The chain is built from TRBV3-1 and TRBJ1-2; the match to TRBD1 covers 11 bases. CDR3 length: 16 residues. The V gene's germline CDR1 is LGHDT and CDR2 YNNKEL (reference sequence). The V segment lost 5 bases and the J segment 7 bases; nucleotides outside the gene matches: 12. The CDR3 nucleotides read TGTGCCAGCAGCGGCGGCCTCGGACAGGGGGCCTTTGGCTACACCTTC. As protein: CASSGGLGQGAFGYTF.

This clonotype has at least ten counts. CDR3 nucleotides: TGCGCCAGCAGCCGCGAGGGGGCGAATGGCTACACCTTC. It encodes CASSREGANGYTF. The J gene is TRBJ1-2, the V gene TRBV5-1; 7 bases map to TRBD1. There are 13 residues in the CDR3. Germline assignment: CDR1 SGHRS and CDR2 YFSETQ. With 4 bases clipped from V and 6 bases from J, the junction kept 6 bases outside the gene matches. The variable domain in full, with the rest retrieved from reference TRBV5-1 and TRBJ1-2, is KAGVTQTPRYLIKTRGQQVTLSCSPISGHRSVSWYQQTPGQGLQFLFEYFSETQRNKGNFPGRFSGRQFSNSRSEMNVSTLELGDSALYLCASSREGANGYTFGSGTRLTVV.

This chain uses TRBV24-1 with TRBJ2-3; maybe TRBD2 (5 bases). The CDR3 loop spans 18 amino acids. The germline CDR1 and CDR2 sequences are KGHDR and SFDVKD. V lost 1 base and J lost 3, with 19 bases in between. CDR3 coding DNA: TGTGCCACCAGTGATTTTGGGGTAGAGGGCCGAGGAACAGATACGCAGTATTTT. Its translation is CATSDFGVEGRGTDTQYF.

The sample holds a few counts of this clonotype. The chain joins TRBV12-3 or TRBV12-4 to TRBJ2-7; D uncertain. The ends were cut back, 1 base at V and 4 bases at J, with 5 bases in the middle. This CDR3 is built from 12 residues. CDR3 DNA: TGTGCCAGCAGTTTAGAGGAATACGAGCAGTACTTC. Protein product: CASSLEEYEQYF.

The chain employs TRBV12-3 or TRBV12-4 and TRBJ1-1; no definite D call. The CDR3 sequence is 12 residues long. V dropped 2 bases and J dropped 11 bases, with 12 bases sitting between them. The CDR3 nucleotides read TGTGCCAGCAGTTTAAGAGGGCTTGAGGCTTTCTTT. This sequence encodes CASSLRGLEAFF.

This clonotype was seen repeatedly, ten times or more. The V and J genes are TRBV11-2 and TRBJ2-1; unclear D gene. The germline CDR1 and CDR2 sequences are SGHAT and FQNNGV. V was cut by 0 bases and J by 6 bases, with 6 bases left in between. The CDR3 spans 13 residues. The CDR3 loop reads CASSLDWGNEQFF. In nucleotides, the CDR3 is TGTGCCAGCAGCTTAGACTGGGGCAATGAGCAGTTCTTC. Full variable domain (outside the CDR3, taken from reference TRBV11-2 and TRBJ2-1): EAGVAQSPRYKIIEKRQSVAFWCNPISGHATLYWYQQILGQGPKLLIQFQNNGVVDDSQLPKDRFSAERLKGVDSTLKIQPAKLEDSAVYLCASSLDWGNEQFFGPGTRLTVL.

This clonotype has ten or more counts. The genes are TRBV5-5 and TRBJ1-1, with D uncertain. The CDR3 is 15 amino acids. Germline CDR1 and CDR2: SGHKS and YYEKEE (reference sequence). V dropped 1 base and J dropped 5 bases, with 15 bases sitting between them. The DNA for the CDR3 is TGTGCCAGCAGCTTGTCTGTCGGCGGGGATACTGAAGCTTTCTTT. It specifies CASSLSVGGDTEAFF.

At least ten counts were recorded for this clonotype. The chain recombines TRBV27 with TRBJ1-6; TRBD1 aligns across 9 bases. CDR3 length equals 16 residues. The trim removed 7 bases at V and 9 bases at J, leaving 13 bases unmatched. The germline gives CDR1 MNHEY, CDR2 SMNVEV (reference sequence). The CDR3, as DNA: TGTGCCAGCACCCCGGGACAGGGAGGATCCGCTTCACCCCTCCACTTT. Translation gives CASTPGQGGSASPLHF.